This T cell receptor (beta chain) was retrieved from a study of T cell changes during pregnancy in multiple sclerosis. Assay used: immunoSEQ multiplex PCR; TCRdb lists only in-frame clones, some missing. The data hold 78,000 or so clones, with about 91% observed a single time. There are 14 residues in the CDR3. CDR1 MDHEN and CDR2 SYDVKM come from the germline V gene. The J segment lost 2 bases and the V segment lost 6 bases, leaving 4 bases of the junction unmatched. The chain is built from TRBV28 and TRBJ1-5; 7 bases fit TRBD1. This TCR came from a female donor with multiple sclerosis, enrolled in a pregnancy study. Material: peripheral blood, obtained before pregnancy. CDR3 in DNA: TGTGCCAGCAGAAGGGACAGAGGCAATCAGCCCCAGCATTTT. Its translation is CASRRDRGNQPQHF.